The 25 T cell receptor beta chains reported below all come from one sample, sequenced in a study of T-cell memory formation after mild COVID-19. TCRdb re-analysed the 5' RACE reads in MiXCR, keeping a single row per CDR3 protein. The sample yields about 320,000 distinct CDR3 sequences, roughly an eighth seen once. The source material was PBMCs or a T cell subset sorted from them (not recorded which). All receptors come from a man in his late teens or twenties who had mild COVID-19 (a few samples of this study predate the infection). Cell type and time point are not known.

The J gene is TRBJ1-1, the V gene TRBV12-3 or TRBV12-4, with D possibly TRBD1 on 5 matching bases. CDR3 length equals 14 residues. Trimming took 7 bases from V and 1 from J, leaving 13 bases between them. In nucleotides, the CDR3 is TGTGCCAGCACCCGAGCCGGGGGGAACACTGAAGCTTTCTTT. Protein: CASTRAGGNTEAFF.

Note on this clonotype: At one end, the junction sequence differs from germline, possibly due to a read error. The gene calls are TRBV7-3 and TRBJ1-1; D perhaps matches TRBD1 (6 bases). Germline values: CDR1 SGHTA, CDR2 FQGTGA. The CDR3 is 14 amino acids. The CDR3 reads CASRLQGSNTEAFF. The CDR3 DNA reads TGTGCAAGCAGATTACAGGGAAGCAACACTGAAGCTTTCTTT.

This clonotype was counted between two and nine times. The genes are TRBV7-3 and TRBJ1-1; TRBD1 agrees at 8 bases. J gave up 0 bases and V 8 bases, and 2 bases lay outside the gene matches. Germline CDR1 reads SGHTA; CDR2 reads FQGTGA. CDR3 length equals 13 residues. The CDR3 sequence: CASRQGMNTEAFF. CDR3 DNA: TGTGCCAGCCGACAGGGGATGAACACTGAAGCTTTCTTT.

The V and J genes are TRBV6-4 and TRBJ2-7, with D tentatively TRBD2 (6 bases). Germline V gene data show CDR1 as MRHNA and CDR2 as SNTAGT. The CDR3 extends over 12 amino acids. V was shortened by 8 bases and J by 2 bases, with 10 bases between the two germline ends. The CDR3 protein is CASPRRAYEQYV. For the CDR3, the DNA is TGTGCCAGCCCCAGGAGGGCCTACGAGCAGTACGTC.

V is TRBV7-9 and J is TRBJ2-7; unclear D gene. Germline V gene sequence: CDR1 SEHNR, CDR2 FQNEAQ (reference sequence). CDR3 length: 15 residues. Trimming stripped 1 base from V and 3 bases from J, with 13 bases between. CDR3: CASSLVMGRNYEQYF. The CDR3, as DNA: TGTGCCAGCAGCTTAGTTATGGGCAGAAACTACGAGCAGTACTTC.

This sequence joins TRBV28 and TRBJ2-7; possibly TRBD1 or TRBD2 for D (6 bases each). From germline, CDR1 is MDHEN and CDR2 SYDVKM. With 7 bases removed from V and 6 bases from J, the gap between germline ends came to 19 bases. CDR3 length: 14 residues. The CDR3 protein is CASTTTGAVGEQYV. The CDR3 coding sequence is TGTGCCAGCACCACGACGGGGGCCGTCGGCGAGCAGTACGTC.

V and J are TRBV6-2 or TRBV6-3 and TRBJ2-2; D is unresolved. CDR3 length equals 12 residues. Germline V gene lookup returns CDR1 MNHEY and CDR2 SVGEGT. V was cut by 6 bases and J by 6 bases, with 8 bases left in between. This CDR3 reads CASRTGSGELFF. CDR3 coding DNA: TGTGCCAGCAGGACCGGGTCCGGGGAGCTGTTTTTT.

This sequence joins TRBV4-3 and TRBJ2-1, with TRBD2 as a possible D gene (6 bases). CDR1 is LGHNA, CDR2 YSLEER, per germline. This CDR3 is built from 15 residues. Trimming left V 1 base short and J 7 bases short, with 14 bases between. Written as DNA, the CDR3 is TGCGCCAGCAGCCAAGCTTCCCGGGGAGGTAATGAGCAGTTCTTC. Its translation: CASSQASRGGNEQFF.

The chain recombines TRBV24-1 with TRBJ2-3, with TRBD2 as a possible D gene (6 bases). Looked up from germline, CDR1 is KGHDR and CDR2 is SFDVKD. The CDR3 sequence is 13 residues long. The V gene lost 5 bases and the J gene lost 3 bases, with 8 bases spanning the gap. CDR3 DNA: TGTGCCACCAGTGCGGGAGAAACAGATACGCAGTATTTT. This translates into CATSAGETDTQYF.

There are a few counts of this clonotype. The CDR3 DNA reads as TGTGCCAGCAGCGGAGGGGGGAAGGGAACCCAGTACTTC. Translated, it gives CASSGGGKGTQYF. V is TRBV9 and J is TRBJ2-5, with D perhaps TRBD1 or TRBD2 (6 bases each). Germline lookup yields CDR1 SGDLS and CDR2 YYNGEE. This CDR3 has 13 residues. Between the trimmed V and J ends, which lost 3 bases and 8 bases, there was a span of 14 bases.

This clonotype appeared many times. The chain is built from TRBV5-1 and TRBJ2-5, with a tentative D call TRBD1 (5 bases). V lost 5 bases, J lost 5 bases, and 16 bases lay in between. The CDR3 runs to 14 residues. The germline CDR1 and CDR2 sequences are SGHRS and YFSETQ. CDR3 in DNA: TGCGCCAGCAGTGGTGAGGACATTACGGAGACCCAGTACTTC. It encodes CASSGEDITETQYF.

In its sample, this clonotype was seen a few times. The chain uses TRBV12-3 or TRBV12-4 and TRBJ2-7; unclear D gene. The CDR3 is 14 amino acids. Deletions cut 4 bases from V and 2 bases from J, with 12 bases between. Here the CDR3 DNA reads TGTGCCAGCAGTTCCCGGACGGCCCCCTACGAGCAGTACTTC. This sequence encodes CASSSRTAPYEQYF.

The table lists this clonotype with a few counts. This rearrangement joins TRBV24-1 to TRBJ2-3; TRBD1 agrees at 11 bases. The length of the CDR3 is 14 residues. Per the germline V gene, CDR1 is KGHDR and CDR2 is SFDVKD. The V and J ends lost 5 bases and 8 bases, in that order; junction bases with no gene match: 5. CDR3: CATSVAGTGGTQYF. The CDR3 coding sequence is TGTGCCACCAGTGTGGCGGGGACAGGGGGTACGCAGTATTTT.

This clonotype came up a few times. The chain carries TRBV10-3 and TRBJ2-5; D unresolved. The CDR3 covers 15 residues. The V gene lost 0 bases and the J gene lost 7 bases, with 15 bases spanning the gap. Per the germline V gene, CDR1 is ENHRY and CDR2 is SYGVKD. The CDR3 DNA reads TGTGCCATCAGTGAGTCGACTCTGGCTCTCCGGACCCAGTACTTC. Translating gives CAISESTLALRTQYF.

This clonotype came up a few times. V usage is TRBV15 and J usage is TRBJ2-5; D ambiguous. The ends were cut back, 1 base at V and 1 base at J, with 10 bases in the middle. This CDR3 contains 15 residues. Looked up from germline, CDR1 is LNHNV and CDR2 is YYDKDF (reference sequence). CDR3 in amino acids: CATSRVAKSQETQYF. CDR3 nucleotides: TGTGCCACCAGCAGAGTGGCGAAGTCCCAAGAGACCCAGTACTTC. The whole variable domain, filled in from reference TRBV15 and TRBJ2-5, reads DAMVIQNPRYQVTQFGKPVTLSCSQTLNHNVMYWYQQKSSQAPKLLFHYYDKDFNNEADTPDNFQSRRPNTSFCFLDIRSPGLGDTAMYLCATSRVAKSQETQYFGPGTRLLVL.

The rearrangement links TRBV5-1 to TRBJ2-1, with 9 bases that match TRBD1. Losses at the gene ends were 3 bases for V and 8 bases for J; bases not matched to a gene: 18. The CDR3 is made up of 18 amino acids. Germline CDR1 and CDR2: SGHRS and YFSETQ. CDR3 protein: CASSSGTGREGLSDEQFF. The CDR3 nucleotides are TGCGCCAGCAGCTCAGGGACAGGGAGGGAGGGGCTCTCGGATGAGCAGTTCTTC.

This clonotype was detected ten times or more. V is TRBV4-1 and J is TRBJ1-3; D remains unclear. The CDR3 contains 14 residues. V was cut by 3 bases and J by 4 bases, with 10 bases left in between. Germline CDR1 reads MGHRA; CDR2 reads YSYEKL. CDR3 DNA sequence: TGCGCCAGCAGCCAGGACTGGGCGGGAAACACCATATATTTT. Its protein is CASSQDWAGNTIYF.

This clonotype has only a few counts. The CDR3 is CSASPRETQYF. The CDR3 region has the DNA TGCAGTGCCAGCCCTCGAGAGACCCAGTACTTC. This sequence joins TRBV20-1 and TRBJ2-5; no definite D call. Trimming left V 6 bases short and J 4 bases short, with 9 bases between. The CDR3 length is 11 residues. Germline CDR1 and CDR2: DFQATT and SNEGSKA (reference sequence).

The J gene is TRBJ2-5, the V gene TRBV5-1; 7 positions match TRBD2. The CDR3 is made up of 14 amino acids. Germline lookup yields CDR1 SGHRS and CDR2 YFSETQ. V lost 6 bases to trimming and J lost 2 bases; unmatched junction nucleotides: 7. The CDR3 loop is CASTNGGVQETQYF. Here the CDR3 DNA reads TGCGCCAGCACCAATGGGGGGGTACAAGAGACCCAGTACTTC. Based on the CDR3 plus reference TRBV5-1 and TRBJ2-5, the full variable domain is KAGVTQTPRYLIKTRGQQVTLSCSPISGHRSVSWYQQTPGQGLQFLFEYFSETQRNKGNFPGRFSGRQFSNSRSEMNVSTLELGDSALYLCASTNGGVQETQYFGPGTRLLVL.

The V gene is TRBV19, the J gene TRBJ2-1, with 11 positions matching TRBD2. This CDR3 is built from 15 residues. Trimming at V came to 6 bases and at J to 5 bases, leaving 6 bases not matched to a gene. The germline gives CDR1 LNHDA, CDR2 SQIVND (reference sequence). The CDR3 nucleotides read TGTGCCAGTAGGGGTCGGGGACTAGCGGACAATGAGCAGTTCTTC. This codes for CASRGRGLADNEQFF.

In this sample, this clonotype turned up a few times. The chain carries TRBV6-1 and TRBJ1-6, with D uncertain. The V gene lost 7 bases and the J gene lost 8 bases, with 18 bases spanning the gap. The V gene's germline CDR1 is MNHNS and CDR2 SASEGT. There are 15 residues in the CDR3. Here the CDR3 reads CASKSRLVAYSPLHF. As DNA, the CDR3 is TGTGCCAGCAAGTCCAGGCTCGTTGCTTATTCACCCCTCCACTTT.

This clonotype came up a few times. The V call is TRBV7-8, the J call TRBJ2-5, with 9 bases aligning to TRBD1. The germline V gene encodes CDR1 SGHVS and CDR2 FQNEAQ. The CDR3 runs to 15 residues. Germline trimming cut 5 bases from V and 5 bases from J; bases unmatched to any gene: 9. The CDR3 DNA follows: TGTGCCAGCAGCCCGACAGGGGGGGGAGGCGAGACCCAGTACTTC. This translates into CASSPTGGGGETQYF.

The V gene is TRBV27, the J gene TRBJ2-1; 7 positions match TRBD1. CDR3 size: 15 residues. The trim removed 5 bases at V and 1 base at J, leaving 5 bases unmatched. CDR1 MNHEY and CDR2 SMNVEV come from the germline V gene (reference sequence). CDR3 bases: TGTGCCAGCAGTCTCCGGACAGGTTCCTACAATGAGCAGTTCTTC. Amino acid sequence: CASSLRTGSYNEQFF.

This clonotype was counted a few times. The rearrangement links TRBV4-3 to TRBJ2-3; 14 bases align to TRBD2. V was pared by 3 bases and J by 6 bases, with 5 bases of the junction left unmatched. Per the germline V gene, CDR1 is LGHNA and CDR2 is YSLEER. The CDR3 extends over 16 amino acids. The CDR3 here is CASSQAGLAGDDTQYF. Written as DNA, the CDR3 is TGCGCCAGCAGCCAGGCGGGACTAGCGGGGGATGATACGCAGTATTTT.

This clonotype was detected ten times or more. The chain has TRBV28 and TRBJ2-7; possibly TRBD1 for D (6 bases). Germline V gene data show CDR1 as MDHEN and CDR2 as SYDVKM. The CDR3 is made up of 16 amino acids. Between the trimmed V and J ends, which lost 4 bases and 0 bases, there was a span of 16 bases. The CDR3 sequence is CASSSVTGGASYEQYV. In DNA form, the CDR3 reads TGTGCCAGCAGTTCCGTGACAGGCGGTGCCTCCTACGAGCAGTACGTC.